This is a list of T cell receptor beta chains from one sample in a study of shared clonotypes between healthy human individuals. The assay was immunoSEQ multiplex PCR, and TCRdb's table has in-frame clones only and misses some. The data hold around 560,000 clones, with 95% observed a single time. What was sequenced was naive CD8+ T cells sorted from blood. Receptor source: a woman in her thirties in good health. Both conserved end residues are part of each CDR3. Each record gives: CDR3 DNA, CDR3 protein, clone size, V gene, J gene, D gene. The D gene is left open where the match is weak. Some rows mark clone size as missing; the rest say once, few, many or name a class of expanded clone.

TGTGCCAGCAGCTTAGATGATTGGGGGACTAGTAGGCTCTACGAGCAGTACTTC	CASSLDDWGTSRLYEQYF	.	TRBV11-2	TRBJ2-7	TRBD2
TGTGCCAGCAGTTATAACGACGTCCCCGGGACAGGGATTGGCTACACCTTC	CASSYNDVPGTGIGYTF	.	TRBV28	TRBJ1-2	TRBD1
TGTGCCAGCAGTTATGCGGGGGTTGAAGCTTTCTTT	CASSYAGVEAFF	.	TRBV6-5	TRBJ1-1	.
TGTGCCAGCAGCGTAGTACAGGGGGATTACAATGAGCAGTTCTTC	CASSVVQGDYNEQFF	.	TRBV9	TRBJ2-1	TRBD1
TGTGCCAGCAGCGCGGGGACAGGGGCCGGGGAGCTGTTTTTT	CASSAGTGAGELFF	.	TRBV27	TRBJ2-2	TRBD1
TGTGCCAGCAGCCCGACAGGCCCCTACGAGCAGTACTTC	CASSPTGPYEQYF	.	TRBV28	TRBJ2-7	.
TGTGCCAGCGGTCGAGGGGAGGGCGAGCAGTACTTC	CASGRGEGEQYF	.	TRBV28	TRBJ2-7	TRBD2
TGTGCCAGCAGCCAAGAATATGCCACGGAGGACACTGAAGCTTTCTTT	CASSQEYATEDTEAFF	.	TRBV4-2	TRBJ1-1	.
TGTGCCAGTACCACGGGACAGGGGGTCCATACGCAGTATTTT	CASTTGQGVHTQYF	.	TRBV19	TRBJ2-3	TRBD1
TGTGCCAGCAGTTTCGCAACGGCGGGGGCAGAGGCAGATACGCAGTATTTT	CASSFATAGAEADTQYF	.	TRBV28	TRBJ2-3	.
TGTGCCAGCAGTTTCTCGGGAAGTGGCTATGGCTACACCTTC	CASSFSGSGYGYTF	once	TRBV27	TRBJ1-2	.
TGTGCCAGCAGCTTAGGTTTGGCGGAGCAGTTCTTC	CASSLGLAEQFF	once	TRBV11-2	TRBJ2-1	.
TGTGCCAGCAGCTTAGGACAGGGGCACACTGAAGCTTTCTTT	CASSLGQGHTEAFF	.	TRBV7-9	TRBJ1-1	TRBD1
TGTGCCAGCAGCTTAGATCTAGCGTCGGACACCGGGGAGCTGTTTTTT	CASSLDLASDTGELFF	.	TRBV7-6	TRBJ2-2	.
TGTGCCAGCAGCTTGGAAGAAGAGACCCAGTACTTC	CASSLEEETQYF	.	TRBV5-4	TRBJ2-5	.
TGTGCCAGCAGCCAGGGGACAGGGGGCAATCAGCCCCAGCATTTT	CASSQGTGGNQPQHF	.	TRBV27	TRBJ1-5	TRBD1
TGTGCCAGCATCGCCGGGACTAGCGGGAGTAATGAGCAGTTCTTC	CASIAGTSGSNEQFF	.	TRBV27	TRBJ2-1	TRBD2
TGTGCCAGCAGGGTCGATCCGCTAGCCAAAAACATTCAGTACTTC	CASRVDPLAKNIQYF	.	TRBV2	TRBJ2-4	.
TGTGCCAGTAGTATGGTTGGGAGTTCCTACGAGCAGTACTTC	CASSMVGSSYEQYF	.	TRBV19	TRBJ2-7	.
TGCAGCGTTTTAGCGGAGAACTCCTACGAGCAGTACTTC	CSVLAENSYEQYF	.	TRBV29-1	TRBJ2-7	.
TGCGCCAGCAGCTTGGGCTGGGCCTACGAGCAGTACTTC	CASSLGWAYEQYF	.	TRBV5-1	TRBJ2-7	.
TGCGCCAGCAGTCAGTCGGGGGGGGACGAGCAGTACTTC	CASSQSGGDEQYF	.	TRBV4-1	TRBJ2-7	TRBD2
TGCGCCAGCAGCCAAGGACAGCTACAAGAGACCCAGTACTTC	CASSQGQLQETQYF	.	TRBV4-1	TRBJ2-5	.
TGTGCCAGCAGCCCACAGGGAAGGGCTGAAGCTTTCTTT	CASSPQGRAEAFF	.	TRBV28	TRBJ1-1	.
TGTGCCACCAGCAGAGTGAGGGGGGGCAATCAGCCCCAGCATTTT	CATSRVRGGNQPQHF	.	TRBV15	TRBJ1-5	.
TGTGCCAGCAGCTTGGCGACTAGCGGGAGTTACTACGAGCAGTACTTC	CASSLATSGSYYEQYF	.	TRBV5-6	TRBJ2-7	TRBD2
TGTGCCAGCAGTCCAGGACTAGCGGGATTCTATGAGCAGTTCTTC	CASSPGLAGFYEQFF	.	TRBV28	TRBJ2-1	TRBD2
TGTGCCAGCACGGGTTCGGGCACAGATACGCAGTATTTT	CASTGSGTDTQYF	.	TRBV27	TRBJ2-3	.
TGTGCCAGCAGTTTAGTTTCCATTCTCAATCAGCCCCAGCATTTT	CASSLVSILNQPQHF	.	TRBV28	TRBJ1-5	.
TGTGCCAGCAGCCACACAGGGGCGGCCTACGAGCAGTACTTC	CASSHTGAAYEQYF	once	TRBV5-6	TRBJ2-7	TRBD1
TGTGCCAGCAGTGAAGCCTTGGGCGGAGCACGCTACAATGAGCAGTTCTTC	CASSEALGGARYNEQFF	.	TRBV2	TRBJ2-1	.
TGTGCCAGCAGCCCAGGGGGCGGCTACACCTTC	CASSPGGGYTF	few	TRBV13	TRBJ1-2	TRBD1
TGTGCCAGCAGTTTATGGGCGACGGGAGGGTTCTCCTACGAGCAGTACTTC	CASSLWATGGFSYEQYF	.	TRBV28	TRBJ2-7	TRBD2
TGTGCCAGCAGTTTATCCAGGGGTAGAAGAGGTGTGGATTACGAGCAGTACTTC	CASSLSRGRRGVDYEQYF	.	TRBV28	TRBJ2-7	.
TGCGCCAGCAGCCATCCGCATTATGTGTACAATGAGCAGTTCTTC	CASSHPHYVYNEQFF	.	TRBV4-1	TRBJ2-1	.
TGTGCCAGCAGTTACCCCCAGCATTTT	CASSYPQHF	.	TRBV28	TRBJ1-5	.
TGCGCCAGCAGGAGTTTACAATTCGCTGAAGCTTTCTTT	CASRSLQFAEAFF	.	TRBV10-2	TRBJ1-1	.
TGTGCCAGCAGCGGGGGACGTTCGAACACCGGGGAGCTGTTTTTT	CASSGGRSNTGELFF	.	TRBV9	TRBJ2-2	.
TGTGCCAGCAGTCCAGGGGACGGGGGTGTTGGGCAGTACTTC	CASSPGDGGVGQYF	.	TRBV27	TRBJ2-7	.
TGTGCCAGCAGCTTCGGAACAGTCTCCTACGAGCAGTACTTC	CASSFGTVSYEQYF	.	TRBV5-6	TRBJ2-7	.
TGTGCCAGCAGCTTAGACGGGGGGTACGAGCAGTACTTC	CASSLDGGYEQYF	.	TRBV11-2	TRBJ2-7	TRBD2
TGTGCCAGCAGCCACCTGACTGGGATCACAGATACGCAGTATTTT	CASSHLTGITDTQYF	.	TRBV7-8	TRBJ2-3	.
TGTGCCAGCAGCTTGACAGGGTTGAGTCAGCCCCAGCATTTT	CASSLTGLSQPQHF	.	TRBV5-4	TRBJ1-5	.
TGTGCCATCACCGAGGGACTAGGGGGTGACGAGCAGTACTTC	CAITEGLGGDEQYF	.	TRBV10-3	TRBJ2-7	TRBD2
TGCGCCAGCAGCCAAGAGGCGGGAGGGGAAGCAGATACGCAGTATTTT	CASSQEAGGEADTQYF	.	TRBV4-1	TRBJ2-3	TRBD2
TGTGCCAGCAGCGAGTCCGGGCGGACCTACGAGCAGTACTTC	CASSESGRTYEQYF	.	TRBV9	TRBJ2-7	.
TGTGCCAGCAGCTCCGGACTAGCGGGGAACTCCTACGAGCAGTACTTC	CASSSGLAGNSYEQYF	.	TRBV7-9	TRBJ2-7	TRBD2
TGTGCCAGCAGTGAAGGTAGGGGGCCTTACGAGCAGTACTTC	CASSEGRGPYEQYF	.	TRBV2	TRBJ2-7	TRBD1
TGTGCCAGCAGTTTCCTCTCTCCCGGGACAGGGAATGACTACGAGCAGTACTTC	CASSFLSPGTGNDYEQYF	.	TRBV27	TRBJ2-7	TRBD1
TGTGCCAGTAGTACGGGGACTAGCGGGAGGGCCGGCCACTACGAGCAGTACTTC	CASSTGTSGRAGHYEQYF	.	TRBV19	TRBJ2-7	TRBD2
TGCGCCAGCAGCCCTGTCCTTCTGGGCAATCAGCCCCAGCATTTT	CASSPVLLGNQPQHF	few	TRBV4-1	TRBJ1-5	.
TGTGCCAGCAGCTTGGGACAGGGGGTAGTCTACGAGCAGTACTTC	CASSLGQGVVYEQYF	.	TRBV7-6	TRBJ2-7	TRBD1
TGCGCCAGCAGGCCCTCCCCGGACAGGGGTCACGAGCAGTACTTC	CASRPSPDRGHEQYF	.	TRBV5-1	TRBJ2-7	TRBD1
TGTGCCAGCAACCCCGGGGGGTTAATGGGATACGAGCAGTACTTC	CASNPGGLMGYEQYF	.	TRBV28	TRBJ2-7	TRBD2
TGTGCCAGCAGTTACGACGGGAGGCCTAGCGAGCAGTACTTC	CASSYDGRPSEQYF	once	TRBV6-5	TRBJ2-7	TRBD2
TGTGCCAGCAGCTCGGGACTAGCGGGAAAGGGTGATACGCAGTATTTT	CASSSGLAGKGDTQYF	.	TRBV7-9	TRBJ2-3	TRBD2
TGTGCCAGTAAATACTACACCGGGGAGCTGTTTTTT	CASKYYTGELFF	.	TRBV19	TRBJ2-2	.
TGCAGCGGGGACAGCAACACTGAAGCTTTCTTT	CSGDSNTEAFF	.	TRBV29-1	TRBJ1-1	TRBD1